Presented here are 3 T cell receptor beta chains from one specimen sequenced in a study of read filtering for tumor transcriptome and immune sequencing. This library used around 400 ng RNA and molecular barcoded adaptors spanning alpha/delta and beta/gamma chains. TCRdb used MiXCR to reprocess the reads, holding one entry per CDR3 protein. The sample includes over 25,000 distinct CDR3 sequences, around 14% seen only once; the top ten take around two fifths. Sample: a population of CD138-negative cells sorted from bone marrow. The receptors shown here come from a donor aged 40 or over with multiple myeloma.

This clonotype was recorded at least ten times. A read error may be the cause here, since a much bigger clone is one base away. The chain employs TRBV6-1 and TRBJ2-1; no reliable D call. The CDR3 is 12 amino acids. Germline V lookup: CDR1 MNHNS, CDR2 SASEGT. The CDR3 sequence: CASSPMPNEQLF. The CDR3 nucleotides read TGTGCCAGCAGCCCGATGCCCAATGAGCAGCTCTTC.

On this clonotype itself: A read error may account for a junction end that differs from germline. The chain combines TRBV11-2 with TRBJ2-5; the match to TRBD2 covers 9 bases. Germline CDR1 and CDR2: SGHAT and FQNNGV. The CDR3 contains 13 residues. As DNA, the CDR3 is TGTGCCAGCACTCGCGGGAGGGCGGAGACCCAGTGCTTC. Translation gives CASTRGRAETQCF.

This clonotype was observed a few times. Relative to the germline gene, one junction end is altered; a read error may explain this. This chain's CDR3 is CVSREGLGYEFF. CDR3 sequence (DNA): TGTGTCAGCAGAGAGGGACTTGGCTACGAGTTCTTC. V and J are TRBV6-1 and TRBJ2-1; possibly TRBD2 for D (6 bases). The CDR3 is made up of 12 amino acids. Germline V lookup: CDR1 MNHNS, CDR2 SASEGT.